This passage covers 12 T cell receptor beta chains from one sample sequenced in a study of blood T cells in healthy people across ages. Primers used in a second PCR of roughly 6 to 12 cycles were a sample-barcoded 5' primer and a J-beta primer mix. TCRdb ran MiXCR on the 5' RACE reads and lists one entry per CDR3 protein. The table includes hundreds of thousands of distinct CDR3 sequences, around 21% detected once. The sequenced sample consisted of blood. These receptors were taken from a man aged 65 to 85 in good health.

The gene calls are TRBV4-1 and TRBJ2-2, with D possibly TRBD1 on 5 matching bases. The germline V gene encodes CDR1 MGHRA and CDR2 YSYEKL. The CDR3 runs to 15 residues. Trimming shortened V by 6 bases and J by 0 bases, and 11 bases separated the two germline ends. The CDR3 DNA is TGCGCCAGCAGGCAATTGGGGCCGAACACCGGGGAGCTGTTTTTT. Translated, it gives CASRQLGPNTGELFF.

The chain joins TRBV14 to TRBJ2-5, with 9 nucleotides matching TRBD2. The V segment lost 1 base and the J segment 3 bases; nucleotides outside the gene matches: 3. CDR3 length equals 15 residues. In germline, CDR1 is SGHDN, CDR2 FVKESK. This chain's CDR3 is CASSQGGLAKETQYF. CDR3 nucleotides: TGTGCCAGCAGCCAAGGTGGACTAGCGAAAGAGACCCAGTACTTC. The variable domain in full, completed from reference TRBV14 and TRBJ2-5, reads EAGVTQFPSHSVIEKGQTVTLRCDPISGHDNLYWYRRVMGKEIKFLLHFVKESKQDESGMPNNRFLAERTGGTYSTLKVQPAELEDSGVYFCASSQGGLAKETQYFGPGTRLLVL.

The CDR3 DNA reads as TGTGCCAGCAGTCTCCGCTTAGATCAGCCCCAGCATTTT. This sequence encodes CASSLRLDQPQHF. The J gene is TRBJ1-5, the V gene TRBV12-3 or TRBV12-4; no clear D gene. Trimming pared 5 bases from V and 5 bases from J, leaving 10 bases between. The CDR3 consists of 13 residues.

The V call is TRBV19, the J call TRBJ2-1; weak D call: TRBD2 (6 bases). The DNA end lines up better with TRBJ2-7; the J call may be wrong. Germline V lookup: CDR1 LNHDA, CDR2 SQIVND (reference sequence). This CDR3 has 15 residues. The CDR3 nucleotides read TGTGCCAGTAGTTTACCCGGGACTCCAACCTACGAGCAGTACTTC. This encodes CASSLPGTPTYEQYF.

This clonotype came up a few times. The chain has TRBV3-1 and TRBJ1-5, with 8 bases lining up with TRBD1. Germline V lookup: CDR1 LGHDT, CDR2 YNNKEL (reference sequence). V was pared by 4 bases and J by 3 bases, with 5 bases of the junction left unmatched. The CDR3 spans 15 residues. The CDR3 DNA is TGTGCCAGCAGCCCCCGGACAGGGAACAATCAGCCCCAGCATTTT. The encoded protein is CASSPRTGNNQPQHF. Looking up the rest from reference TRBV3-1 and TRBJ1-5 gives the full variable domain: DTAVSQTPKYLVTQMGNDKSIKCEQNLGHDTMYWYKQDSKKFLKIMFSYNNKELIINETVPNRFSPKSPDKAHLNLHINSLELGDSAVYFCASSPRTGNNQPQHFGDGTRLSIL.

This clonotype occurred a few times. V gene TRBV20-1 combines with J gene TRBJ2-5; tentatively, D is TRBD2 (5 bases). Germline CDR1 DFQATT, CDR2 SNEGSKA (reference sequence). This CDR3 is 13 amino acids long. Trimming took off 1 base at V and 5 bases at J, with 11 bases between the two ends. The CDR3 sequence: CSARVTGYETQYF. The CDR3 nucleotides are TGCAGTGCTAGAGTCACGGGGTACGAGACCCAGTACTTC.

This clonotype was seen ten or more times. The CDR3 sequence is CASSLPGEQFF. In DNA, the CDR3 is TGTGCCAGCAGCTTGCCGGGTGAGCAGTTCTTC. This chain joins TRBV7-2 and TRBJ2-1, with D hard to call. CDR1 SGHTA and CDR2 FQGNSA come from the germline V gene. The CDR3 has 11 amino acids. Trimming cost V 3 bases and J 9 bases, with 6 bases left between them.

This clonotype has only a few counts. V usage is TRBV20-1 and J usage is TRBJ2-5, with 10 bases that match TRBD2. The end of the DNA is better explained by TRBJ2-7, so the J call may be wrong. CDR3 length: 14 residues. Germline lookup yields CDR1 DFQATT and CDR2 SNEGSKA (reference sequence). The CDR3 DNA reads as TGCAGTGCTGCTAGCGGGAGTGCGGGATACGAGCAGTACTTC. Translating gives CSAASGSAGYEQYF.

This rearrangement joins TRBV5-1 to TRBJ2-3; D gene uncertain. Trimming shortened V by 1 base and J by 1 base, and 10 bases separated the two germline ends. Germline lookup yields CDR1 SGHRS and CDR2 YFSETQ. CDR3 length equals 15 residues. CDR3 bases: TGCGCCAGCAGCTTGTCCGGATATCGCACAGATACGCAGTATTTT. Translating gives CASSLSGYRTDTQYF.

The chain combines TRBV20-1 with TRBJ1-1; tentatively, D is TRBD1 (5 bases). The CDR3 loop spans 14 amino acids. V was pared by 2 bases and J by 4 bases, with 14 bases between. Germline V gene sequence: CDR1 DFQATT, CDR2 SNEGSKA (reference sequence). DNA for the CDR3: TGCAGTGCTAGAAATGAGGGGATGGGCACTGAAGCTTTCTTT. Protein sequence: CSARNEGMGTEAFF.

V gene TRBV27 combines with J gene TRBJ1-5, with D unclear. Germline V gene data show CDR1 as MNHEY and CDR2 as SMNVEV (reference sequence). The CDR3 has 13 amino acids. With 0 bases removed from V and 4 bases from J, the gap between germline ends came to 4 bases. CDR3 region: CASSLSRNQPQHF. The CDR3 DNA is TGTGCCAGCAGTTTATCCCGGAATCAGCCCCAGCATTTT.

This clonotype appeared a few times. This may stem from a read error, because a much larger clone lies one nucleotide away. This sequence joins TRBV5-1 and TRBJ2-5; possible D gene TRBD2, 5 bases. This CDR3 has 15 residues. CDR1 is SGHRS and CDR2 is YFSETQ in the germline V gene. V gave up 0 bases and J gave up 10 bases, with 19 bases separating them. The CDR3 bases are TGCGCCAGCAGCTTGGAAATCGCGACTGGCGGGCTCCAGTACTTC. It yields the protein CASSLEIATGGLQYF. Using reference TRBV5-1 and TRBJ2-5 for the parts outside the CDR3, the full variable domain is KAGVTQTPRYLIKTRGQQVTLSCSPISGHRSVSWYQQTPGQGLQFLFEYFSETQRNKGNFPGRFSGRQFSNSRSEMNVSTLELGDSALYLCASSLEIATGGLQYFGPGTRLLVL.